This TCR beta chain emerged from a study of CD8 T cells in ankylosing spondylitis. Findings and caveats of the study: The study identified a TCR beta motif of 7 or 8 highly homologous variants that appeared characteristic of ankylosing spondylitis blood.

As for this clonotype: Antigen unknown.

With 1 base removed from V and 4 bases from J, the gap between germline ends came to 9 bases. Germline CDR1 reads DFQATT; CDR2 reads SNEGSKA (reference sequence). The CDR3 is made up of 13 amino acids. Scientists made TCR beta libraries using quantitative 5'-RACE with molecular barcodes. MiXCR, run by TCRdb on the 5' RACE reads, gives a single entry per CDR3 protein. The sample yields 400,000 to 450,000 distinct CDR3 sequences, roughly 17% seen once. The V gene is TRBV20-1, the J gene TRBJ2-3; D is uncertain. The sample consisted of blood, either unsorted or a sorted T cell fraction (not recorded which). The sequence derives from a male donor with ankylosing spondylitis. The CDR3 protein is CSARAVPSDTQYF. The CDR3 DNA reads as TGCAGTGCTAGAGCGGTCCCTTCAGATACGCAGTATTTT.